The next 13 T cell receptor beta chains were all read from a single sample in a study of T cell changes during pregnancy in multiple sclerosis. Method: immunoSEQ multiplex PCR; TCRdb's copy keeps in-frame clones and lacks some. The profile shows about 57,000 clones, approximately 90% of them singletons. The specimen comprised peripheral blood, sampled after pregnancy. The receptors come from a female donor in good health, enrolled as a control in a pregnancy study.

The chain combines TRBV5-1 with TRBJ1-1; no clear D. Trimming removed 3 bases at V and 8 bases at J, with 14 bases between. Germline V CDR1 and CDR2: SGHRS, YFSETQ. The CDR3 consists of 13 residues. This CDR3 is CASSSRVSQEAFF. CDR3 in DNA: TGCGCCAGCAGCTCGAGGGTCTCGCAAGAAGCTTTCTTT.

This chain uses TRBV18 with TRBJ2-7; no clear D gene. V was cut by 6 bases and J by 2 bases, with 14 bases left in between. Germline V gene lookup returns CDR1 KGHSH and CDR2 LQKENI. The CDR3 covers 14 residues. DNA of the CDR3: TGTGCCAGCTCGCGAATGGGCTCTACCTACGAGCAGTACTTC. Translated, it gives CASSRMGSTYEQYF.

The V call is TRBV19, the J call TRBJ1-6; D may be TRBD1 (6 bases). The germline V gene has CDR1 LNHDA and CDR2 SQIVND (reference sequence). V lost 3 bases to trimming and J lost 1 base, with 7 bases between them. The CDR3 length is 15 residues. The CDR3 sequence: CASSIDRSYNSPLHF. The CDR3 nucleotides are TGTGCCAGTAGTATCGACAGGTCCTATAATTCACCCCTCCACTTT. The whole variable domain, filled in from reference TRBV19 and TRBJ1-6, reads DGGITQSPKYLFRKEGQNVTLSCEQNLNHDAMYWYRQDPGQGLRLIYYSQIVNDFQKGDIAEGYSVSREKKESFPLTVTSAQKNPTAFYLCASSIDRSYNSPLHFGNGTRLTVT.

The V call is TRBV7-9, the J call TRBJ1-2; maybe TRBD1 (6 bases). The germline CDR1 and CDR2 sequences are SEHNR and FQNEAQ (reference sequence). V was cut by 4 bases and J by 7 bases, with 13 bases left in between. The CDR3 covers 13 residues. The CDR3 region has the DNA TGTGCCAGCAGCTCCCTACAGGGCTCTGGCTACACCTTC. It codes for CASSSLQGSGYTF.

The chain employs TRBV29-1 and TRBJ2-4; weak D call: TRBD2 (6 bases). CDR3 length equals 12 residues. V shed 5 bases and J shed 6 bases, with 11 bases lying between them. Germline V gene lookup returns CDR1 SQVTM and CDR2 ANQGSEA. The CDR3 loop reads CSVSGGANIQYF. CDR3 DNA sequence: TGCAGCGTTTCAGGCGGGGCAAACATTCAGTACTTC.

J is TRBJ2-6 and V is TRBV7-9; 7 nucleotides align to TRBD1. Per germline, CDR1 SEHNR and CDR2 FQNEAQ (reference sequence). This CDR3 spans 17 amino acids. V dropped 3 bases and J dropped 2; count of bases not matched to a gene: 7. In nucleotides, the CDR3 is TGTGCCAGCAGCTTTAGACAGGGAGTAACTGGGGCCAACGTCCTGACTTTC. It specifies CASSFRQGVTGANVLTF. Full variable domain (outside the CDR3, taken from reference TRBV7-9 and TRBJ2-6): DTGVSQNPRHKITKRGQNVTFRCDPISEHNRLYWYRQTLGQGPEFLTYFQNEAQLEKSRLLSDRFSAERPKGSFSTLEIQRTEQGDSAMYLCASSFRQGVTGANVLTFGAGSRLTVL.

The chain combines TRBV4-1 with TRBJ2-7; D is possibly TRBD1 (6 bases). This CDR3 spans 15 amino acids. The V end lost 4 bases, the J end lost 6 bases, and 19 bases lay between the germline ends. Germline lookup yields CDR1 MGHRA and CDR2 YSYEKL. The CDR3 coding sequence is TGCGCCAGCAGCCCCCGACCAGGGGTATCAGGCGAGCAGTACTTC. Protein product: CASSPRPGVSGEQYF.

This sequence joins TRBV19 and TRBJ2-1; D possibly corresponds to TRBD1 (5 bases). The CDR3 sequence is 13 residues long. Trimming cost V 4 bases and J 2 bases, with 6 bases left between them. Germline-derived CDR1 and CDR2 are LNHDA and SQIVND (reference sequence). Written as DNA, the CDR3 is TGTGCCAGTAGTAAGGACACCTACAATGAGCAGTTCTTC. Its protein product is CASSKDTYNEQFF.

The chain couples TRBV27 to TRBJ2-5; possibly TRBD2 for D (7 bases). Trimming pared 2 bases from V and 4 bases from J, leaving 20 bases between. Germline values: CDR1 MNHEY, CDR2 SMNVEV (reference sequence). The CDR3 totals 17 residues. As DNA, the CDR3 is TGTGCCAGCAGTTTAAATCGGGGGGTAATAGGGGGAGAGACCCAGTACTTC. Translated: CASSLNRGVIGGETQYF.

This rearrangement joins TRBV5-1 to TRBJ2-7, with 10 bases fitting TRBD1. Trimming took 0 bases from V and 4 from J; bases not matched to a gene: 10. CDR1 is SGHRS, CDR2 YFSETQ, per germline. The CDR3 runs 17 residues. The CDR3 DNA is TGCGCCAGCAGCTTGGGGCCCGGACAGGGGGGCGGGTACGAGCAGTACTTC. Its translation: CASSLGPGQGGGYEQYF.

The chain links TRBV28 to TRBJ2-1; D remains ambiguous. Germline-derived CDR1 and CDR2 are MDHEN and SYDVKM. V was pared by 6 bases and J by 1 base, with 13 bases between. This CDR3 has 15 residues. This chain's CDR3 is CASRQDAISYNEQFF. The CDR3 DNA follows: TGTGCCAGCAGGCAGGATGCTATTTCCTACAATGAGCAGTTCTTC.

The chain recombines TRBV2 with TRBJ1-5, with 11 bases aligning to TRBD1. V trimming: 4 bases; J trimming: 2 bases; junction bases outside the gene matches: 4. The germline V gene has CDR1 SNHLY and CDR2 FYNNEI. CDR3 length: 16 residues. DNA for the CDR3: TGTGCCAGCAGTGCGGACAGGGGGCAGGGCAATCAGCCCCAGCATTTT. Translating it yields CASSADRGQGNQPQHF.

The chain couples TRBV7-9 to TRBJ1-1, with a weak D call TRBD1 (6 bases). The CDR3 is 16 amino acids. The ends were cut back, 1 base at V and 0 bases at J, with 12 bases in the middle. The germline V gene encodes CDR1 SEHNR and CDR2 FQNEAQ (reference sequence). The CDR3 DNA sequence: TGTGCCAGCAGCTTAGGGGAGGGACAAATGAACACTGAAGCTTTCTTT. Its translation is CASSLGEGQMNTEAFF.